These 13 T cell receptor beta chains originate from one sample sequenced in a study of blood T cell repertoires in COVID-19. Here immunoSEQ multiplex PCR was the method, and the copy in TCRdb shows in-frame clones only, minus some. The sample records under 400,000 clones, approximately 86% being singletons. The specimen was PBMCs or T cells enriched from blood (not recorded which). The receptors were gathered from a woman aged 40 to 50 with acute COVID-19.

This clone appeared a few times. CDR3 nucleotide sequence: TGTGCCAGTAGTATTAGCGTTGGGAAGTACGGAGAAAAACTGTTTTTT. It translates to CASSISVGKYGEKLFF. This chain joins TRBV19 and TRBJ1-4; unclear D gene. This CDR3 has 16 amino acids. Looked up from germline, CDR1 is LNHDA and CDR2 is SQIVND (reference sequence). Trimming took off 3 bases at V and 8 bases at J, with 19 bases between the two ends.

The rearrangement uses TRBV5-1 and TRBJ2-5, with TRBD1 as a possible D gene (5 bases). Germline CDR1 reads SGHRS; CDR2 reads YFSETQ. V was shortened by 5 bases and J by 2 bases, with 10 bases between the two germline ends. The CDR3 is 13 residues long. The CDR3 sequence is CASRDGHQETQYF. The CDR3 DNA follows: TGCGCCAGCAGGGACGGACATCAAGAGACCCAGTACTTC.

This clone has only a few counts. V and J are TRBV7-3 and TRBJ1-1; TRBD1 might be the D (5 bases). Germline V gene data show CDR1 as SGHTA and CDR2 as FQGTGA. This CDR3 comprises 14 residues. V was shortened by 5 bases and J by 7 bases, with 17 bases between the two germline ends. CDR3 in amino acids: CASSPGLVEGEAFF. For the CDR3, the DNA is TGTGCCAGCAGCCCGGGACTGGTAGAGGGTGAAGCTTTCTTT.

The J gene is TRBJ2-5, the V gene TRBV10-3; D is undetermined. The CDR3 spans 15 residues. Germline V gene data show CDR1 as ENHRY and CDR2 as SYGVKD. Trimming removed 2 bases at V and 3 bases at J, with 13 bases between. CDR3 loop: CAISEPGAEKETQYF. In DNA form, the CDR3 reads TGTGCCATCAGTGAGCCTGGTGCGGAGAAAGAGACCCAGTACTTC.

This chain connects TRBV5-6 to TRBJ1-2; no reliable D call. Germline CDR1 is SGHDT and CDR2 is YYEEEE. Trimming removed 0 bases at V and 0 bases at J, with 18 bases between. The CDR3 is made up of 18 amino acids. The CDR3 here is CASSLGYPGIMANYGYTF. The CDR3 region has the DNA TGTGCCAGCAGCTTGGGTTACCCCGGGATTATGGCTAACTATGGCTACACCTTC. Based on the CDR3 plus reference TRBV5-6 and TRBJ1-2, the full variable domain is DAGVTQSPTHLIKTRGQQVTLRCSPKSGHDTVSWYQQALGQGPQFIFQYYEEEERQRGNFPDRFSGHQFPNYSSELNVNALLLGDSALYLCASSLGYPGIMANYGYTFGSGTRLTVV.

This chain connects TRBV6-5 to TRBJ1-2, with 7 bases lining up with TRBD1. The germline CDR1 and CDR2 sequences are MNHEY and SVGAGI. J was trimmed by 7 bases and V by 10 bases; bases with no gene match: 12. This CDR3 is built from 13 residues. The CDR3, as DNA: TGTGCCACTCAAAGGCGAGGGGGCGGTGGCTACACCTTC. This sequence encodes CATQRRGGGGYTF.

The chain couples TRBV27 to TRBJ1-2, with a tentative D call TRBD1 (6 bases). The CDR3 is made up of 15 amino acids. Between the trimmed V and J ends, which lost 2 bases and 4 bases, there was a span of 14 bases. Germline V lookup: CDR1 MNHEY, CDR2 SMNVEV (reference sequence). CDR3 amino acids: CASSLNRALGYGYTF. Here the CDR3 DNA reads TGTGCCAGCAGTTTAAACAGGGCCTTGGGCTATGGCTACACCTTC.

This clone occurred once. The rearrangement joins TRBV2 to TRBJ1-5; TRBD1 might be the D (5 bases). Per germline, CDR1 SNHLY and CDR2 FYNNEI. CDR3 length: 17 residues. With 6 bases removed from V and 0 bases from J, the gap between germline ends came to 18 bases. CDR3 sequence (DNA): TGTGCCAGCAGCGGATCGGGGGGGACCCATAGCAATCAGCCCCAGCATTTT. The encoded protein is CASSGSGGTHSNQPQHF.

J is TRBJ1-4 and V is TRBV19; TRBD1 aligns across 7 bases. After removal of 6 bases from V and 5 bases from J, the junction contained 24 bases not matched to a gene. Germline CDR1 reads LNHDA; CDR2 reads SQIVND (reference sequence). The CDR3 covers 20 residues. The CDR3 DNA is TGTGCCAGTAGGGCTAAAGCTAATACAGGGGCAGGGCATACCAATGAAAAACTGTTTTTT. This gives the protein CASRAKANTGAGHTNEKLFF. The full variable domain, with the rest looked up from reference TRBV19 and TRBJ1-4, is DGGITQSPKYLFRKEGQNVTLSCEQNLNHDAMYWYRQDPGQGLRLIYYSQIVNDFQKGDIAEGYSVSREKKESFPLTVTSAQKNPTAFYLCASRAKANTGAGHTNEKLFFGSGTQLSVL.

The rearrangement links TRBV2 to TRBJ1-3, with 7 bases that match TRBD1. This CDR3 has 15 residues. Trimming removed 6 bases from V and 0 bases from J; junction bases left unmatched: 5. Germline CDR1 is SNHLY and CDR2 is FYNNEI. Here the CDR3 DNA reads TGTGCCAGCAGCCTGGGACAGCACTCTGGAAACACCATATATTTT. Protein sequence: CASSLGQHSGNTIYF.

This clone was observed a few times. CDR3 residues: CASSKTGLGHTEAFF. As DNA, the CDR3 is TGTGCCAGTAGTAAGACAGGGTTGGGTCACACTGAAGCTTTCTTT. V and J are TRBV19 and TRBJ1-1; 7 nucleotides agree with TRBD1. CDR3 length: 15 residues. V shed 4 bases, J shed 3 bases, and the junction held 8 bases outside the gene matches. CDR1 LNHDA and CDR2 SQIVND come from the germline V gene (reference sequence).

This chain links TRBV5-4 with TRBJ2-7, with 10 positions matching TRBD2. V gave up 4 bases and J gave up 5 bases; unmatched junction bases: 6. The CDR3 contains 14 residues. CDR1 and CDR2 (germline): SGHNT, YYREEE (reference sequence). DNA of the CDR3: TGTGCCAGCAGCATCCCTAGCGGGAGTCACGAGCAGTACTTC. It encodes CASSIPSGSHEQYF.

In this sample, this clone turned up once. The chain is built from TRBV7-3 and TRBJ2-2; the D is unclear. CDR1 is SGHTA and CDR2 is FQGTGA in the germline V gene. Trimming took off 7 bases at V and 1 base at J, with 10 bases between the two ends. The CDR3 is made up of 14 amino acids. CDR3 DNA: TGTGCCAGCACCTTGTCATTGAACACCGGGGAGCTGTTTTTT. Translation: CASTLSLNTGELFF.